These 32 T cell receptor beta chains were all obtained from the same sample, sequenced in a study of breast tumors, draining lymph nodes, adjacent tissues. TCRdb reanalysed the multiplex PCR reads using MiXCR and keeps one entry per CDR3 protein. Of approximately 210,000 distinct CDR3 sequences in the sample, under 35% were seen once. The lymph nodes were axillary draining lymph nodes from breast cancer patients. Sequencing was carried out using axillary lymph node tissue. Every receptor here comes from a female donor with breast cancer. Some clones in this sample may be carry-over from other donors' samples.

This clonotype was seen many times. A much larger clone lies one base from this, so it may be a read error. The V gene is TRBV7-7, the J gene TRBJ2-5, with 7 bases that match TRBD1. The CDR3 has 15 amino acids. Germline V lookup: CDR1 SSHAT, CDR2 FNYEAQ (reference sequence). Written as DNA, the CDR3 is TGTGCTAGCAGCTTATCGACAGGGCAACAAGAGACCCAGCACTTC. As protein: CASSLSTGQQETQHF.

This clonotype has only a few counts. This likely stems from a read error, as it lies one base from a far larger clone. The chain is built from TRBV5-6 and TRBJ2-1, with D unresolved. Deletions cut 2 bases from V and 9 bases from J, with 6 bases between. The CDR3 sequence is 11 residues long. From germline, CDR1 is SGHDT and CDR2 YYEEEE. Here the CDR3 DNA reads TGTGCCAGCAGCTTAAATACTGAGCAGTTCTTC. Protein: CASSLNTEQFF.

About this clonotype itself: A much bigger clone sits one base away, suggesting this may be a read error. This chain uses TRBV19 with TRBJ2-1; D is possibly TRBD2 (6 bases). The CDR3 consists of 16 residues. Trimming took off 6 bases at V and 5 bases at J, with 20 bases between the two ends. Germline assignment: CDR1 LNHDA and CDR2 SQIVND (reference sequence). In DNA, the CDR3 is TGTGCCAGTAGCGCCAGGAGTGGCGCGGGGAACAATGAGCAGTTCTTC. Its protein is CASSARSGAGNNEQFF.

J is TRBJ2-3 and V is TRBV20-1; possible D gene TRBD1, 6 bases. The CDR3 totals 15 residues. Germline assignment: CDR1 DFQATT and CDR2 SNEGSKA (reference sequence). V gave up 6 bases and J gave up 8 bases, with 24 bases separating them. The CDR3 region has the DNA TGCAGTGCCATCGGCGGACAGTTCTCTCAGGTTACGCAGTATTTT. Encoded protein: CSAIGGQFSQVTQYF.

The CDR3 protein is CASSPGSGTQYF. The DNA for the CDR3 is TGTGCCAGCTCACCTGGGAGCGGTACGCAGTATTTT. The V gene is TRBV2, the J gene TRBJ2-3, with a tentative D call TRBD2 (5 bases). Germline loops: CDR1 SNHLY, CDR2 FYNNEI. V lost 8 bases to trimming and J lost 8 bases, with 14 bases between them. The CDR3 sequence is 12 residues long.

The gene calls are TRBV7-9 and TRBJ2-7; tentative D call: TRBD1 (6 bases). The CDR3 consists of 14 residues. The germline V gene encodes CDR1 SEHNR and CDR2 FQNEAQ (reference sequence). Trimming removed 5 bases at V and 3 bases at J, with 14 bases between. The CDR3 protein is CASSTWDTFYEQYF. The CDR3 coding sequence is TGTGCCAGCAGCACCTGGGACACCTTCTACGAGCAGTACTTC.

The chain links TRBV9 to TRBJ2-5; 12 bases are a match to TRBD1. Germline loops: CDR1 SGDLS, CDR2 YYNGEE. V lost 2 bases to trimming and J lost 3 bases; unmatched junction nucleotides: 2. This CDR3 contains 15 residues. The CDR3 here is CASSVGTGGEETQYF. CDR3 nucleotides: TGTGCCAGCAGCGTTGGGACAGGGGGCGAAGAGACCCAGTACTTC.

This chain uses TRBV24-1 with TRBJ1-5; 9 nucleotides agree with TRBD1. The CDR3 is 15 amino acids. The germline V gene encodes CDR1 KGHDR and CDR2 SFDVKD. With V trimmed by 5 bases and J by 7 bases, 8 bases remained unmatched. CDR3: CATSAVPGQGQPQHF. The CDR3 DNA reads TGTGCCACCAGTGCGGTCCCGGGACAGGGACAGCCCCAGCATTTT.

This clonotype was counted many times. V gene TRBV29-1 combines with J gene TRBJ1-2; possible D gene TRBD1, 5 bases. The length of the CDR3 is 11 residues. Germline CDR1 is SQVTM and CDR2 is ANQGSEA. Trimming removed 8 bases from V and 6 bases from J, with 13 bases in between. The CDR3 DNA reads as TGCAGCTCCTCGAGGGGAGATGGCTACACCTTC. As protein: CSSSRGDGYTF.

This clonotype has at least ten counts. CDR3 sequence reads: CASSSPGADTQYF. CDR3 coding DNA: TGTGCCAGCAGCTCTCCGGGGGCAGATACGCAGTATTTT. The rearrangement joins TRBV7-2 to TRBJ2-3, with a weak D call TRBD2 (6 bases). Germline loops: CDR1 SGHTA, CDR2 FQGNSA. The CDR3 runs 13 residues. V was trimmed by 4 bases and J by 4 bases, leaving 9 bases between them.

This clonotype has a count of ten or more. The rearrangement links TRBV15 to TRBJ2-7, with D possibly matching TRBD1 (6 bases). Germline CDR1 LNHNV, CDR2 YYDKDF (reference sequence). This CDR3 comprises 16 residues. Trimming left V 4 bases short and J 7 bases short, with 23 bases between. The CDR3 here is CATSTALTGRVKEQYF. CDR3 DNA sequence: TGTGCCACCAGCACAGCGTTGACAGGCCGGGTTAAGGAGCAGTACTTC. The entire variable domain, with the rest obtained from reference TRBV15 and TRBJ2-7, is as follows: DAMVIQNPRYQVTQFGKPVTLSCSQTLNHNVMYWYQQKSSQAPKLLFHYYDKDFNNEADTPDNFQSRRPNTSFCFLDIRSPGLGDTAMYLCATSTALTGRVKEQYFGPGTRLTVT.

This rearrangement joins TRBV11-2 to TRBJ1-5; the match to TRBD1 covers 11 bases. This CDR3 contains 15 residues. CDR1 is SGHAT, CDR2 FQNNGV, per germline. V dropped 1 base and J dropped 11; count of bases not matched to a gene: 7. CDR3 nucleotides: TGTGCCAGCAGCTTAGGGACAGGGGGCTTGGAGACCCAGCATTTT. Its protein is CASSLGTGGLETQHF.

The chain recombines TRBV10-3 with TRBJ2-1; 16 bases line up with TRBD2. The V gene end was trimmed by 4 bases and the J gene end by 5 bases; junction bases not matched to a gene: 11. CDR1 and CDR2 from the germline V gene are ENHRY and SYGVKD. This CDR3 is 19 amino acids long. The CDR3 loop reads CAISAVGLAGGPRNNEQFF. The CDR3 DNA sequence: TGTGCCATCAGTGCGGTGGGACTAGCGGGAGGGCCAAGGAACAATGAGCAGTTCTTC.

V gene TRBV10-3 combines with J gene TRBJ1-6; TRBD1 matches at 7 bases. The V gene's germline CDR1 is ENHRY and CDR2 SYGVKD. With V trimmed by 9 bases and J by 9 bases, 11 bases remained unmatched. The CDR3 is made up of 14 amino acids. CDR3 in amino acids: CAISGQETGSPLHF. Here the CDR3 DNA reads TGTGCCATTTCTGGACAGGAGACTGGTTCACCCCTCCACTTT.

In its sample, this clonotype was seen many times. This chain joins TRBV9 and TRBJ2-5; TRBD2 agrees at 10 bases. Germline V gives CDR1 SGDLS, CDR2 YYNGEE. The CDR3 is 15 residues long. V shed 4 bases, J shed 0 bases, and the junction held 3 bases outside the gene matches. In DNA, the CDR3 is TGTGCCAGCAGCTCGGGGACTAGCGACCAAGAGACCCAGTACTTC. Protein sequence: CASSSGTSDQETQYF.

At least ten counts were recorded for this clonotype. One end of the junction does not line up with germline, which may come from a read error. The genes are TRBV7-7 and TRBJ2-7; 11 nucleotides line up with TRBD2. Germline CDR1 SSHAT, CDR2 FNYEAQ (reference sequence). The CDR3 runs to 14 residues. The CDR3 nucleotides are TGTGCTAGCAGCTTAGCGGGAGGGGGCCACGAGCAGTACTTC. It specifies CASSLAGGGHEQYF.

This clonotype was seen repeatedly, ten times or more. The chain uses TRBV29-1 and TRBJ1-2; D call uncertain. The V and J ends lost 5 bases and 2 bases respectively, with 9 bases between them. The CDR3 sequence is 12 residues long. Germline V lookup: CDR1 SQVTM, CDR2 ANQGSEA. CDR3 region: CSVMGSNYGYTF. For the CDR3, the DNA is TGCAGCGTTATGGGCAGCAACTATGGCTACACCTTC.

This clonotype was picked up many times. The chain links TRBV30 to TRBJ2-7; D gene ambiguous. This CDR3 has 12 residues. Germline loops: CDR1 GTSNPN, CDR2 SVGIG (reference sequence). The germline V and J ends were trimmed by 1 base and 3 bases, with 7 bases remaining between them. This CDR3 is CAWSGGFYEQYF. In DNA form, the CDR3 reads TGTGCCTGGAGTGGGGGTTTCTACGAGCAGTACTTC.

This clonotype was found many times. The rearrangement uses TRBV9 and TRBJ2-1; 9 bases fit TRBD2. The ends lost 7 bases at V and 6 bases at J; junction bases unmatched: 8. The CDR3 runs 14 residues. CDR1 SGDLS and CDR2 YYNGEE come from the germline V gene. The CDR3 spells CASGTAGGSNEQFF. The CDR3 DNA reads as TGTGCCAGCGGAACAGCGGGAGGTTCCAATGAGCAGTTCTTC.

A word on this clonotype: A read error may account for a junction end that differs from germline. In DNA form, the CDR3 reads TGTACCAGCAGTGCATCTGGGAAGCTAGTGGACGAGCAGTACTTC. Its protein is CTSSASGKLVDEQYF. The chain recombines TRBV6-6 with TRBJ2-7; no clear D. Germline loops: CDR1 MNHNY, CDR2 SVGAGI (reference sequence). There are 15 residues in the CDR3.

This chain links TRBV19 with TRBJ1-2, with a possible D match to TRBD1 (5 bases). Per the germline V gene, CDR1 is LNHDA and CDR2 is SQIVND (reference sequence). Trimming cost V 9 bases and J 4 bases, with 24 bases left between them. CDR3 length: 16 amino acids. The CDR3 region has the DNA TGTGCCAGCGGGTACAGTACCTACCGGGGCGGCTATGGCTACACCTTC. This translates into CASGYSTYRGGYGYTF.

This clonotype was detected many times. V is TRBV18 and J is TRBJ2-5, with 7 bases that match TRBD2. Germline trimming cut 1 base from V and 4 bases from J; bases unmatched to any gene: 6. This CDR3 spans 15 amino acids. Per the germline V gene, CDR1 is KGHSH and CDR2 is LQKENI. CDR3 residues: CASSPQGLVRETQYF. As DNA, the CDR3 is TGTGCCAGCTCACCACAAGGACTAGTGAGAGAGACCCAGTACTTC.

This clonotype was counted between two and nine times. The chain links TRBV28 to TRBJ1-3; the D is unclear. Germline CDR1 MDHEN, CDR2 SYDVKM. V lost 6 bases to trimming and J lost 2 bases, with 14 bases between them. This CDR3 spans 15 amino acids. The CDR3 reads CASSPNAVAGNTIYF. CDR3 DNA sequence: TGTGCCAGCAGCCCCAATGCAGTTGCTGGAAACACCATATATTTT. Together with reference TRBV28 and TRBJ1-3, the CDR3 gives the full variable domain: DVKVTQSSRYLVKRTGEKVFLECVQDMDHENMFWYRQDPGLGLRLIYFSYDVKMKEKGDIPEGYSVSREKKERFSLILESASTNQTSMYLCASSPNAVAGNTIYFGEGSWLTVV.

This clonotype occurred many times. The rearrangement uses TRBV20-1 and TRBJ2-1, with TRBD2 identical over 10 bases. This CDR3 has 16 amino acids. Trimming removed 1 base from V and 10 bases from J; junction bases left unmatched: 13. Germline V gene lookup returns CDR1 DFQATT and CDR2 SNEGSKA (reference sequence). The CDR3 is CSARADSGRRLWEQFF. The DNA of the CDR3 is TGCAGTGCTAGAGCAGATAGCGGGAGGCGCCTCTGGGAGCAGTTCTTC.

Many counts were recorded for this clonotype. CDR3 sequence: CASSMSSGAPLNTQYF. The DNA of the CDR3 is TGTGCCAGTAGTATGAGTAGCGGGGCCCCTCTTAATACGCAGTATTTT. The genes are TRBV19 and TRBJ2-3, with 8 bases aligning to TRBD2. V lost 3 bases and J lost 7; bases outside the gene matches: 12. The CDR3 is 16 residues long. Germline V gene sequence: CDR1 LNHDA, CDR2 SQIVND (reference sequence).

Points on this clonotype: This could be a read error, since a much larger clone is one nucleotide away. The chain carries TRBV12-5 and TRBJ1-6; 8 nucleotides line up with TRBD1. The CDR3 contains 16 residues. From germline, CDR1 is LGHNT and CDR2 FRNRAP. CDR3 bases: TGTGCCAGCAGCCGGGACAGGCGGTCCCATAATTCACCCCTCCACTTT. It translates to CASSRDRRSHNSPLHF.

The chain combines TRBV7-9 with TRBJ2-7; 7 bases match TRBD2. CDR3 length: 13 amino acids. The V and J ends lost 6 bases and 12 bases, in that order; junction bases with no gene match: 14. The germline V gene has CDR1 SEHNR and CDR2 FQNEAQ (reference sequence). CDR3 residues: CASRTGLESPTYF. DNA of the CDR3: TGTGCCAGCAGAACCGGACTAGAGTCTCCTACGTACTTC.

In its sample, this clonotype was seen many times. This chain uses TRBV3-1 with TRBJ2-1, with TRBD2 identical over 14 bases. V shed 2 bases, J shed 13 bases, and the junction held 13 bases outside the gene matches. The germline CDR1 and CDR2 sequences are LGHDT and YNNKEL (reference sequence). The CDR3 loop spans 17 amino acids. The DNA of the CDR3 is TGTGCCAGCAGCCAATCGCCATCCGGGACTAGCGGGAGTCAACAGTTCTTC. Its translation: CASSQSPSGTSGSQQFF.

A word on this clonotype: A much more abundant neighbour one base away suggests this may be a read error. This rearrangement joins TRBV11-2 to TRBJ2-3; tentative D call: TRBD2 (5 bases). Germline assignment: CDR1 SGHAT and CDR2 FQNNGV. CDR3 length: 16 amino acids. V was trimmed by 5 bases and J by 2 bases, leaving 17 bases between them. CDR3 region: CASSNLALGLTDTQYF. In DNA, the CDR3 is TGTGCCAGCAGCAACCTCGCACTAGGACTCACAGATACGCAGTATTTT. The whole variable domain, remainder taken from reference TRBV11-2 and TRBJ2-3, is EAGVAQSPRYKIIEKRQSVAFWCNPISGHATLYWYQQILGQGPKLLIQFQNNGVVDDSQLPKDRFSAERLKGVDSTLKIQPAKLEDSAVYLCASSNLALGLTDTQYFGPGTRLTVL.

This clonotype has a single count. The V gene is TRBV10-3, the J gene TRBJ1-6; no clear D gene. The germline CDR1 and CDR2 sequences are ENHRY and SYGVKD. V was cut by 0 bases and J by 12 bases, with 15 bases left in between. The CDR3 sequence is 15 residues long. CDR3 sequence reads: CAISESSASKLPLHF. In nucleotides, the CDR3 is TGTGCCATCAGTGAGTCGAGTGCCTCAAAATTACCCCTCCACTTT.

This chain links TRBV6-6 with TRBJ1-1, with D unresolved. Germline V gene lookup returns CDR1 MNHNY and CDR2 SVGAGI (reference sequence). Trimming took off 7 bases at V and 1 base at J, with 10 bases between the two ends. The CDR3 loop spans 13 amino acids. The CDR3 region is CASIQNWNTEAFF. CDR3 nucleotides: TGTGCCAGCATTCAGAATTGGAACACTGAAGCTTTCTTT.

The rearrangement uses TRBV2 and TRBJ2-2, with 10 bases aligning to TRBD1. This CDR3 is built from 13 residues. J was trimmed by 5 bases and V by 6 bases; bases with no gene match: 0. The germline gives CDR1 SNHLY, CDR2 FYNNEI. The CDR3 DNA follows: TGTGCCAGCAGGGACAGGGGGACCGGGGAGCTGTTTTTT. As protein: CASRDRGTGELFF.